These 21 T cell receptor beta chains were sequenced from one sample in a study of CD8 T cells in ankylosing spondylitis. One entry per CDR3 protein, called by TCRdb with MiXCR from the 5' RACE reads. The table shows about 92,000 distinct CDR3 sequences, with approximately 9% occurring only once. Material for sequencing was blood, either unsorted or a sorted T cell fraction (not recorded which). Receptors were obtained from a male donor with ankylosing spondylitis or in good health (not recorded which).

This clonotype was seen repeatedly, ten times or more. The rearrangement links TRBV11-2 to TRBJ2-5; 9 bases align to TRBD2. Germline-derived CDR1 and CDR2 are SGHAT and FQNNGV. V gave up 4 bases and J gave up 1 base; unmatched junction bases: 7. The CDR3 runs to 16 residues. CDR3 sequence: CASSWGSGGFQETQYF. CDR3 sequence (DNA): TGTGCCAGCAGCTGGGGTAGCGGGGGATTCCAAGAGACCCAGTACTTC.

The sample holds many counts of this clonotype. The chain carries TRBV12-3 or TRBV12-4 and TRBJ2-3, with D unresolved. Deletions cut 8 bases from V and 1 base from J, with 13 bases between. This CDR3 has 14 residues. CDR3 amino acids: CASRPTGGTDTQYF. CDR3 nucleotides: TGTGCCAGCCGCCCGACTGGAGGCACAGATACGCAGTATTTT.

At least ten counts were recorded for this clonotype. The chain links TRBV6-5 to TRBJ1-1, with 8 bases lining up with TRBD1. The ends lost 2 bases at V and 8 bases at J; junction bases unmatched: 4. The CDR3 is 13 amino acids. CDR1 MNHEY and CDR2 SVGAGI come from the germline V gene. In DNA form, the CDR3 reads TGTGCCAGCAGTTACGGGGGACAGGCCGAAGCTTTCTTT. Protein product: CASSYGGQAEAFF.

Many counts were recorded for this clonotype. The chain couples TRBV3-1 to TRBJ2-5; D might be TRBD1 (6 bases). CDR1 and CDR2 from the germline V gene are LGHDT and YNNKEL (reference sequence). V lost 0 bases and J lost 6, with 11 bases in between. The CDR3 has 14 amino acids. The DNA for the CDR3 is TGTGCCAGCAGCCAAGAGGGGGCGCTTAAGACCCAGTACTTC. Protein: CASSQEGALKTQYF.

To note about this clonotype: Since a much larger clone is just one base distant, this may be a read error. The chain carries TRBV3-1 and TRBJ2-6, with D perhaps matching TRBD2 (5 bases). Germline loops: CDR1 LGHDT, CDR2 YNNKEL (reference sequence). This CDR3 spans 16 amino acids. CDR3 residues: CATSQDGVNGANVLTF. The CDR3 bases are TGTGCCACCAGCCAAGACGGGGTAAATGGGGCCAACGTCCTGACTTTC.

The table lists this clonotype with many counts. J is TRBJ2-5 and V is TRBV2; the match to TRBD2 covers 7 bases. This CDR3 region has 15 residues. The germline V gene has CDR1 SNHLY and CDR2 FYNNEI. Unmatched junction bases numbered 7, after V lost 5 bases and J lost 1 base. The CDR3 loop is CASSPRGSAQETQYF. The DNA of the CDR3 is TGTGCCAGCAGTCCGCGGGGGAGCGCCCAAGAGACCCAGTACTTC.

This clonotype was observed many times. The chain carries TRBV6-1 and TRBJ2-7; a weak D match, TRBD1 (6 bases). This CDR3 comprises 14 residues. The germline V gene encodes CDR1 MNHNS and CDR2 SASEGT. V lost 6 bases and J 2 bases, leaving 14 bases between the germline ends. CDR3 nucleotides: TGTGCCAGCAGCCCTCAGACAGGTACCTACGAGCAGTACTTC. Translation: CASSPQTGTYEQYF.

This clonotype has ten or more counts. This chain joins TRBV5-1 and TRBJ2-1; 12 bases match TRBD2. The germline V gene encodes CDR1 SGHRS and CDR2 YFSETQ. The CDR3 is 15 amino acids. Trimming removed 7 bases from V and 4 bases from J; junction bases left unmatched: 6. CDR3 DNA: TGCGCCAGCCAACTAGCGGGGGGTGTTTACAATGAGCAGTTCTTC. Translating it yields CASQLAGGVYNEQFF.

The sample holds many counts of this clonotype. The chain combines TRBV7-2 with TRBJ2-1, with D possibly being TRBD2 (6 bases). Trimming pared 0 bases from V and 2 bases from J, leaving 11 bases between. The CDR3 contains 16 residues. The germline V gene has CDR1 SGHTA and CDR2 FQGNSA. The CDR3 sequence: CASSLAGGVAYNEQFF. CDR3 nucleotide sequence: TGTGCCAGCAGCTTAGCGGGCGGGGTTGCCTACAATGAGCAGTTCTTC.

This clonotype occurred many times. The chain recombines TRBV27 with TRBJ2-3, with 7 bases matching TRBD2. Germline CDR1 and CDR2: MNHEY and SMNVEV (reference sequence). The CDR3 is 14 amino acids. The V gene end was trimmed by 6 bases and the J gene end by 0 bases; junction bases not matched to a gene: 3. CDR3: CASRSGVSTDTQYF. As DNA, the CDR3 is TGTGCCAGCAGGAGCGGGGTTAGCACAGATACGCAGTATTTT.

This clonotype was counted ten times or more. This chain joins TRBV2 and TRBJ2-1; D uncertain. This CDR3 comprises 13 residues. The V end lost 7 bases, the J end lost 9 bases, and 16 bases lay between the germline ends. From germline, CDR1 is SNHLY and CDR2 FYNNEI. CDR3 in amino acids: CASNDPNNGEQFF. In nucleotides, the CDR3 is TGTGCCAGCAACGACCCGAACAACGGTGAGCAGTTCTTC.

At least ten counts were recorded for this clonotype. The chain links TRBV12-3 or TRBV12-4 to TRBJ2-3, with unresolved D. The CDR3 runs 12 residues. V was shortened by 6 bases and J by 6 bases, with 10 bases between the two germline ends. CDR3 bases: TGTGCCAGCAGCCCCGCCGGGGATACGCAGTATTTT. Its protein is CASSPAGDTQYF.

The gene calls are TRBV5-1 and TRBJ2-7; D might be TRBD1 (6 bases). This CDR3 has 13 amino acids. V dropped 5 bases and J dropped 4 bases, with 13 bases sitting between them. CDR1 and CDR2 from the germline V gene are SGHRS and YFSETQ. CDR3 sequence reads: CASRTGKAYEQYF. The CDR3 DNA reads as TGCGCCAGCAGAACAGGGAAGGCATACGAGCAGTACTTC.

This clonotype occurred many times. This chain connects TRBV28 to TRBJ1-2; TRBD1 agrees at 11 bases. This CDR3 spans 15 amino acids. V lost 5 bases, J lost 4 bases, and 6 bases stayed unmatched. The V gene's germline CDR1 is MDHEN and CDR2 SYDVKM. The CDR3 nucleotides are TGTGCCAGCAGTAACGGGGACAGGGGGATCTATGGCTACACCTTC. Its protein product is CASSNGDRGIYGYTF.

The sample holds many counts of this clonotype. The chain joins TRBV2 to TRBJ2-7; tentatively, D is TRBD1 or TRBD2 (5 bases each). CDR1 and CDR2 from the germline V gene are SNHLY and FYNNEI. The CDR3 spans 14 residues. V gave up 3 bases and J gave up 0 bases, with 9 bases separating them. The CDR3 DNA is TGTGCCAGCAGTGACTCTGGGACCTCCTACGAGCAGTACTTC. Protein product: CASSDSGTSYEQYF.

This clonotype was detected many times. The CDR3 DNA reads TGTGCCACCAGTGATTTGACTAGGGCCGCAGATACGCAGTATTTT. As protein: CATSDLTRAADTQYF. This chain links TRBV24-1 with TRBJ2-3, with D maybe TRBD2 (5 bases). The CDR3 is made up of 15 amino acids. V was clipped by 0 bases and J by 4 bases, with 10 bases between them. Germline V gene data show CDR1 as KGHDR and CDR2 as SFDVKD.

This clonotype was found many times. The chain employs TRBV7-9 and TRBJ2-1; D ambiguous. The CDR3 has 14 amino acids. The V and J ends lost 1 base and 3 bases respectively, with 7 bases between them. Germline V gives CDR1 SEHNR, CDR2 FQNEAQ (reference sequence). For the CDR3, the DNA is TGTGCCAGCAGCTTAGGTTGGGGCTACAATGAGCAGTTCTTC. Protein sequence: CASSLGWGYNEQFF.

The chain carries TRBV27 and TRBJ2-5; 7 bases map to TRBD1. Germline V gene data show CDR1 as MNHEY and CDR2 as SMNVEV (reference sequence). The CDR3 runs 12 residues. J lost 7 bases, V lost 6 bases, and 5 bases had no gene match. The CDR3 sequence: CASRTRTGTQYF. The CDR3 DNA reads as TGTGCCAGCAGGACAAGGACAGGGACCCAGTACTTC.

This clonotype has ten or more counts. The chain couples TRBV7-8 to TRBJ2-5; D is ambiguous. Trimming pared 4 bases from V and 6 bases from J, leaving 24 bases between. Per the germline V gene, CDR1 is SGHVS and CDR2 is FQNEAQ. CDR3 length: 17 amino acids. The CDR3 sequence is CASSYNFEAKVLQTQYF. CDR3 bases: TGTGCCAGCAGCTATAATTTTGAGGCCAAGGTCCTGCAGACCCAGTACTTC.

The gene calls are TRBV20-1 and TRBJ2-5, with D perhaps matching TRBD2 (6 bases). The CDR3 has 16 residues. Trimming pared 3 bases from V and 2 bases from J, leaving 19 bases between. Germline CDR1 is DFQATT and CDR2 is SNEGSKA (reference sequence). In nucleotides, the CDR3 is TGCAGTGCTAGTAGGAGGCTAGCGATGTTTCAAGAGACCCAGTACTTC. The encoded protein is CSASRRLAMFQETQYF.

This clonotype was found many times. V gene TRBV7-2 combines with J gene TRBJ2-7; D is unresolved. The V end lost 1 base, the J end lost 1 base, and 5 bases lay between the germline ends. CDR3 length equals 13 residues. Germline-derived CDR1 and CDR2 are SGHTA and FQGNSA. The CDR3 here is CASSLVSSYEQYF. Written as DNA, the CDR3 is TGTGCCAGCAGCTTAGTCTCATCCTACGAGCAGTACTTC.